This T cell receptor (beta chain) was recorded in a study of regulatory T cells in long-lasting Graves disease. Sequencing libraries for TCR beta were prepared with iRepertoire HTBI primers and Arm-PCR of CDR3 regions. A single record per CDR3 protein comes from TCRdb applying MiXCR to the multiplex PCR reads. The top ten clones hold roughly 8.2% of a sample with approximately 540,000 distinct CDR3 sequences, 12% of them seen once. The time point denotes: newly diagnosed GD, antithyroid drugs for less than 3 months. The TCR library was prepared using RNA isolated from PBMCs. This clonotype was seen ten or more times. These data were also reused for a study on T cells in Graves' hyperthyroidism and ophthalmopathy.

The clonotype was recovered from a woman in her 30s with Graves disease. The input for sequencing was peripheral blood mononuclear cells (PBMCs), taken at new diagnosis, from a patient treated with antithyroid drugs.

CDR3 sequence reads: CASSQARGAGNEQFF. The CDR3 DNA sequence: TGTGCCAGCAGCCAAGCCAGGGGCGCTGGGAATGAGCAGTTCTTC. V is TRBV14 and J is TRBJ2-1; D may be TRBD1 (6 bases). Germline CDR1 reads SGHDN; CDR2 reads FVKESK. V lost 1 base and J lost 7, with 14 bases in between. The CDR3 consists of 15 residues.